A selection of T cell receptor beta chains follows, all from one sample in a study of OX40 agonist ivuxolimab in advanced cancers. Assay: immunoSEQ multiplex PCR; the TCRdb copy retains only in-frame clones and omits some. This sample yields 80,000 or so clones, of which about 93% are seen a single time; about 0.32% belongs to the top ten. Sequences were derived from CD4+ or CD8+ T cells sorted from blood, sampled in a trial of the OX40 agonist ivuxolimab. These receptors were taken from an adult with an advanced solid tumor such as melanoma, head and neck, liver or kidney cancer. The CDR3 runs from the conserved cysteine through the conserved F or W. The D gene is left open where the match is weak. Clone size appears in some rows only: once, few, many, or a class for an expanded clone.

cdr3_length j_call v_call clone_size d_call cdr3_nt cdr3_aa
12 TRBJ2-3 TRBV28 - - TGTGCCAGCAGGGACAGCACAGATACGCAGTATTTT CASRDSTDTQYF
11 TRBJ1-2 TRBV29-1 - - TGCAGCGTTGACACCGGACAACGGAACACCTTC CSVDTGQRNTF
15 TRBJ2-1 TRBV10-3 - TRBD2 TGTGCCATCCCAAAGGAGACTAGCGATTCCAATGAGCAGTTCTTC CAIPKETSDSNEQFF
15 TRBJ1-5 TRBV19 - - TGTGCCAGTAGTATAGATCCGTACAGCAATCAGCCCCAGCATTTT CASSIDPYSNQPQHF
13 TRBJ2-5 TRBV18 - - TGTGCCAGCTCACCAGGACGGGAAGAGACCCAGTACTTC CASSPGREETQYF
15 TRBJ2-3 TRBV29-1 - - TGCAGCGTTGAAGAATGGTGGGGCGACACAGATACGCAGTATTTT CSVEEWWGDTDTQYF
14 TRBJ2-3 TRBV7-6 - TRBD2 TGTGCCAGCAGCTTATCTAGCGGGGAAGATACGCAGTATTTT CASSLSSGEDTQYF
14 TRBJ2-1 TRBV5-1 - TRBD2 TGCGCCAGCAGTCGGACTAGCGGGAGCTATGAGCAGTTCTTC CASSRTSGSYEQFF
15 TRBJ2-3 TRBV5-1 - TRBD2 TGCGCCAGCAGCTTGGCGGCTAGCGGGAGTGATACGCAGTATTTT CASSLAASGSDTQYF
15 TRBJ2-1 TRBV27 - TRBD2 TGTGCCAGCAGGTATAGCGGGAGTTCTGAGAATGAGCAGTTCTTC CASRYSGSSENEQFF
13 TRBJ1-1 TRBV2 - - TGTGCCCGGGGGGCCTCCTTGAACACTGAAGCTTTCTTT CARGASLNTEAFF
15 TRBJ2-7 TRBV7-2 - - TGTGCCAGCAGCTTAACCGCATCCCTAGGCCGAGAGCAGTACTTC CASSLTASLGREQYF
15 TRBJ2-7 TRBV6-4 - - TGTGCCAGCAGTAGGGGGTTAGGACCCTCCTACGAGCAGTACTTC CASSRGLGPSYEQYF
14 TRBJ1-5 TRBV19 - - TGTGCCAGTCAGCGTTCAGGGGTCAATCAGCCCCAGCATTTT CASQRSGVNQPQHF
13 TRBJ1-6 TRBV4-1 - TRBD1 TGCGCCAGCAGCCAAACAGGGGACTCACCCCTCCACTTT CASSQTGDSPLHF
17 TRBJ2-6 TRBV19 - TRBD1 TGTGCCAGTAGTACCACGACAGGGGCTCCCGGGGCCAACGTCCTGACTTTC CASSTTTGAPGANVLTF
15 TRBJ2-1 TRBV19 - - TGTGCCAGTAGTGACACAGGCAACTCCTACAATGAGCAGTTCTTC CASSDTGNSYNEQFF
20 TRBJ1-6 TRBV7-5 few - TGTGTCAGAAGCTTAGGGGACAGAGCAGGGCCGCTCCCCTATAATTCACCCCTCCACTTT CVRSLGDRAGPLPYNSPLHF
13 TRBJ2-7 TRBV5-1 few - TGCGCCAGCAGCTTGCCCTCTTCCTACGAGCAGTACTTC CASSLPSSYEQYF
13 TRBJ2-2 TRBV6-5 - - TGTGCCAGCATCTCGATGGGCACCGGGGAGCTGTTTTTT CASISMGTGELFF
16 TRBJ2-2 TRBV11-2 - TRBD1 TGTGCCAGCAGCTGGACCCGGGACAGGGACACCGGGGAGCTGTTTTTT CASSWTRDRDTGELFF
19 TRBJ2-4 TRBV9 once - TGTGCCAGCAGCCCTCTGGTGGTCCTCAAGGGGCTAGCCAAAAACATTCAGTACTTC CASSPLVVLKGLAKNIQYF
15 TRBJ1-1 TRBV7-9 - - TGTGCCAGCAGCTCCCTGGTCCAAACGAACACTGAAGCTTTCTTT CASSSLVQTNTEAFF
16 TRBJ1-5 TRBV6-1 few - TGTGCCAGCAGTGGGTGGCAGGCCGAGGGAAATCAGCCCCAGCATTTT CASSGWQAEGNQPQHF
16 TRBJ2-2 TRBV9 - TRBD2 TGTGCCAGCAGCCCTAGCGGGGGGCAGAGCACCGGGGAGCTGTTTTTT CASSPSGGQSTGELFF
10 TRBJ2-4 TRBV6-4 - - TGTGCCAGCAGTGCACACCTCCGACACTTC CASSAHLRHF
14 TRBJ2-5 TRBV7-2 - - TGTGCCAGCAGCTTTTTTTCAGGGCAAGAGACCCAGTACTTC CASSFFSGQETQYF
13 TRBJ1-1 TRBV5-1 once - TGCGCCAGCAGCTTCCGACAGAACACTGAAGCTTTCTTT CASSFRQNTEAFF
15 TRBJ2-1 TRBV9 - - TGTGCCAGCAGCGAGGCCGCAAGCTCCTACAATGAGCAGTTCTTC CASSEAASSYNEQFF
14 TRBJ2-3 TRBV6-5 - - TGTGCCAGCAGTTACGACAGAAGCACAGATACGCAGTATTTT CASSYDRSTDTQYF
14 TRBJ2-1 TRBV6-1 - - TGTGCCGCGCAAGAGGACGGGACCTACAATGAGCAGTTCTTC CAAQEDGTYNEQFF
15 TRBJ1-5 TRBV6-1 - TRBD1 TGTGCCAGCAGTGTAGAGACAGGGGCTACTCAGCCCCAGCATTTT CASSVETGATQPQHF
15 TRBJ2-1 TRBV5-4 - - TGTGCCAGCAGCCCGAACGGCGGGACCTACAATGAGCAGTTCTTC CASSPNGGTYNEQFF
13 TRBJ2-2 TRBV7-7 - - TGTGCCAGCAGCTTAGGGGGGGCCGGGGAGCTGTTTTTT CASSLGGAGELFF
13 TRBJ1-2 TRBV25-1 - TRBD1 TGTGCCAGCAGAGCCGGGACAGGCTATGGCTACACCTTC CASRAGTGYGYTF
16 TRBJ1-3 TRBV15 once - TGTGCCACCAGCAAATCTCCCAGCAGGGGTGGAAACACCATATATTTT CATSKSPSRGGNTIYF
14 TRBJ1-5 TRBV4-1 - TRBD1 TGCGCCAGCTCGCCGGGACAGGTCAATCAGCCCCAGCATTTT CASSPGQVNQPQHF
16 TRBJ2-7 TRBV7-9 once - TGTGCCAGCAGCTTCTCTCAAGGTAGCGGATCATACGAGCAGTACTTC CASSFSQGSGSYEQYF
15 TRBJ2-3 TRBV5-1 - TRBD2 TGCGCCAGCAGGAGAGCTAGCGGAGCTTCAGATACGCAGTATTTT CASRRASGASDTQYF
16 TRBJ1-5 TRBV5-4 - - TGTGCCAGCAGCCAAGACTTAGGATTTAGCAATCAGCCCCAGCATTTT CASSQDLGFSNQPQHF
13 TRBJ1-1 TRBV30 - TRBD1 TGTGCCTTAACCGGACAGGGGGCTACTGAAGCTTTCTTT CALTGQGATEAFF